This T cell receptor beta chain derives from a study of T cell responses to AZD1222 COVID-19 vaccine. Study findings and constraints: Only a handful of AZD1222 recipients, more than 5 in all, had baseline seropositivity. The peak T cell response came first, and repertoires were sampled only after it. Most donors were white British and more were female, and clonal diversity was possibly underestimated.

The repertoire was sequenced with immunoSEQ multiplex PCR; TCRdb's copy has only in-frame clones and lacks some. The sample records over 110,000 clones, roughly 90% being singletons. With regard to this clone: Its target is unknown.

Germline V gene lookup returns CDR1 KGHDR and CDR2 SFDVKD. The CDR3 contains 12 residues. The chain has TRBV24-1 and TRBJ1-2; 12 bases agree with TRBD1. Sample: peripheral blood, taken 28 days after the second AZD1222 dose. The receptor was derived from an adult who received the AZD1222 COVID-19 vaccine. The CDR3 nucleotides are TGTCGCTCCGGGACAGGGGGCGGGGGCTACACCTTC. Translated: CRSGTGGGGYTF.